A single sample is the source of the 20 T cell receptor beta chains below, sequenced in a study of cytomegalovirus exposure and HLA in healthy donors. In the PCR, 60 Vbeta and 13 Jbeta primers were used. Using immunoSEQ multiplex PCR, the repertoire was profiled, and TCRdb retains in-frame clones only, with some absent. The sample holds about 82,000 clones, around 85% seen once. Sequenced input: PBMCs. The source is a human donor in good health.

This clone was seen only a few times. The V gene is TRBV9, the J gene TRBJ1-3; TRBD1 might be the D (6 bases). Per germline, CDR1 SGDLS and CDR2 YYNGEE. Trimming cost V 6 bases and J 2 bases, with 15 bases left between them. The CDR3 consists of 15 residues. The CDR3 loop is CASTLGSGAGNTIYF. The CDR3 DNA reads TGTGCCAGCACCCTAGGGTCAGGGGCTGGAAACACCATATATTTT.

This chain links TRBV29-1 with TRBJ2-5; D call uncertain. The CDR3 is made up of 12 amino acids. The germline V and J ends were trimmed by 3 bases and 3 bases, with 8 bases remaining between them. CDR1 is SQVTM and CDR2 is ANQGSEA in the germline V gene. CDR3 DNA sequence: TGCAGCGTTGAGAGAACAGAAGAGACCCAGTACTTC. This translates into CSVERTEETQYF.

The chain employs TRBV30 and TRBJ1-6; 8 bases are shared with TRBD1. Germline V gene data show CDR1 as GTSNPN and CDR2 as SVGIG (reference sequence). With V trimmed by 4 bases and J by 9 bases, 8 bases remained unmatched. The CDR3 contains 14 residues. Written as DNA, the CDR3 is TGTGCCTGGACCCGAGGACAGGGAGGTTCACCCCTCCACTTT. It is translated as CAWTRGQGGSPLHF.

Concerning this clone: One end of the junction does not line up with germline, which may come from a read error. The rearrangement links TRBV5-1 to TRBJ1-2; the D gene is possibly TRBD1 (5 bases). Germline V gives CDR1 SGHRS, CDR2 YFSETQ. This CDR3 region has 14 residues. CDR3 in DNA: TGCGCCAGCAGCTTGGTGGAGGGGAACTATGGCTACCCCTTC. Its protein product is CASSLVEGNYGYPF.

The chain links TRBV18 to TRBJ2-1; D might be TRBD2 (5 bases). V lost 3 bases and J 4 bases, leaving 13 bases between the germline ends. This CDR3 contains 15 residues. Germline V gene sequence: CDR1 KGHSH, CDR2 LQKENI. In nucleotides, the CDR3 is TGTGCCAGCTCACCCACGGGGAGTGCTTACAATGAGCAGTTCTTC. Protein product: CASSPTGSAYNEQFF.

This clone came up a few times. The chain links TRBV5-1 to TRBJ1-4, with D perhaps TRBD1 (5 bases). The V gene lost 0 bases and the J gene lost 8 bases, with 11 bases spanning the gap. The CDR3 runs 14 residues. Germline CDR1 reads SGHRS; CDR2 reads YFSETQ. The CDR3 region has the DNA TGCGCCAGCAGCTTGGATAGGGGAAAGGAAAAACTGTTTTTT. It encodes CASSLDRGKEKLFF.

V gene TRBV5-6 combines with J gene TRBJ1-2; 9 nucleotides agree with TRBD1. CDR3 length: 13 residues. The V gene's germline CDR1 is SGHDT and CDR2 YYEEEE. Losses at the gene ends were 5 bases for V and 11 bases for J; bases not matched to a gene: 10. The CDR3 DNA sequence: TGTGCCAGCAGAATACCGGGACAGGGTTTGTACACCTTC. This gives the protein CASRIPGQGLYTF.

The rearrangement joins TRBV4-1 to TRBJ2-5, with D possibly being TRBD1 (6 bases). Trimming stripped 0 bases from V and 2 bases from J, with 13 bases between. Germline V gene lookup returns CDR1 MGHRA and CDR2 YSYEKL. This CDR3 comprises 16 residues. CDR3 nucleotides: TGCGCCAGCAGCCAAGAAACCCTTAGGGGGCAAGAGACCCAGTACTTC. This encodes CASSQETLRGQETQYF.

The chain employs TRBV18 and TRBJ2-7, with 12 positions matching TRBD1. Trimming cost V 1 base and J 7 bases; bases outside gene matches: 5. The length of the CDR3 is 15 residues. CDR1 is KGHSH and CDR2 is LQKENI in the germline V gene. The CDR3 DNA sequence: TGTGCCAGCTCACCACGGGACAGGGGGCTGGGGGAGCAGTACTTC. Translating it yields CASSPRDRGLGEQYF.

The chain has TRBV29-1 and TRBJ1-2, with D maybe TRBD1 (6 bases). Germline V gene lookup returns CDR1 SQVTM and CDR2 ANQGSEA. The V gene lost 1 base and the J gene lost 2 bases, with 11 bases spanning the gap. This CDR3 comprises 14 residues. The CDR3 loop reads CSVEGRGRNYGYTF. The DNA for the CDR3 is TGCAGCGTTGAAGGGCGGGGGCGGAACTATGGCTACACCTTC.

The J gene is TRBJ1-1, the V gene TRBV27; 9 bases match TRBD1. CDR3 size: 14 residues. J gave up 4 bases and V 6 bases, and 6 bases lay outside the gene matches. The germline gives CDR1 MNHEY, CDR2 SMNVEV (reference sequence). CDR3 DNA: TGTGCCAGCAGATACTCGGACAGGGGCACTGAAGCTTTCTTT. It yields the protein CASRYSDRGTEAFF.

This clone came up once. The V gene is TRBV4-1, the J gene TRBJ1-1; D not resolved. The CDR3 loop spans 15 amino acids. The V gene's germline CDR1 is MGHRA and CDR2 YSYEKL. V dropped 1 base and J dropped 1 base, with 10 bases sitting between them. CDR3: CASSQGGLANTEAFF. The CDR3 nucleotides read TGCGCCAGCAGCCAAGGGGGTCTAGCGAACACTGAAGCTTTCTTT.

J is TRBJ1-1 and V is TRBV18; no reliable D call. Germline loops: CDR1 KGHSH, CDR2 LQKENI. CDR3 length equals 14 residues. Trimming left V 1 base short and J 0 bases short, with 6 bases between. CDR3 amino acids: CASSPQGVNTEAFF. The DNA of the CDR3 is TGTGCCAGCTCACCACAGGGAGTGAACACTGAAGCTTTCTTT.

Only a few counts were recorded for this clone. The V gene is TRBV27, the J gene TRBJ2-7, with 8 bases matching TRBD1. The CDR3 loop spans 15 amino acids. Unmatched junction bases numbered 7, after V lost 4 bases and J lost 2 bases. Germline assignment: CDR1 MNHEY and CDR2 SMNVEV (reference sequence). The CDR3 spells CASSSTGGMTYEQYF. Written as DNA, the CDR3 is TGTGCCAGCAGTTCCACAGGGGGGATGACCTACGAGCAGTACTTC.

This CDR3 is CASSLAATETDTQYF. CDR3 coding DNA: TGTGCCAGCAGCTTAGCGGCCACAGAGACAGATACGCAGTATTTT. V usage is TRBV7-2 and J usage is TRBJ2-3; D is unresolved. The CDR3 loop spans 15 amino acids. Between the trimmed V and J ends, which lost 0 bases and 3 bases, there was a span of 10 bases. Germline loops: CDR1 SGHTA, CDR2 FQGNSA.

The gene calls are TRBV29-1 and TRBJ1-5; D might be TRBD1 (6 bases). Trimming shortened V by 4 bases and J by 1 base, and 11 bases separated the two germline ends. This CDR3 contains 14 residues. Germline V lookup: CDR1 SQVTM, CDR2 ANQGSEA. CDR3 loop: CSVGTGISNQPQHF. The CDR3 coding sequence is TGCAGCGTTGGTACAGGGATAAGCAATCAGCCCCAGCATTTT.

The chain recombines TRBV19 with TRBJ1-1; 10 bases agree with TRBD1. With 8 bases clipped from V and 10 bases from J, the junction kept 4 bases outside the gene matches. The CDR3 covers 11 residues. Per germline, CDR1 LNHDA and CDR2 SQIVND (reference sequence). CDR3 region: CASRRDRGAFF. The CDR3 bases are TGTGCCAGTCGCCGGGACAGGGGAGCTTTCTTT.

This chain links TRBV19 with TRBJ1-1; no reliable D call. CDR1 and CDR2 from the germline V gene are LNHDA and SQIVND (reference sequence). Trimming took off 6 bases at V and 1 base at J, with 12 bases between the two ends. The CDR3 is 14 amino acids. In nucleotides, the CDR3 is TGTGCCAGTAGATCCTCGTCGGGGAACACTGAAGCTTTCTTT. It is translated as CASRSSSGNTEAFF.

CDR3 in DNA: TGTGCCAGCAGCTCGCAGGGGTTGTACACTGAAGCTTTCTTT. It yields the protein CASSSQGLYTEAFF. V usage is TRBV7-2 and J usage is TRBJ1-1; tentatively, D is TRBD1 (6 bases). V was trimmed by 4 bases and J by 3 bases, leaving 12 bases between them. Germline CDR1 is SGHTA and CDR2 is FQGNSA. This CDR3 spans 14 amino acids. The complete variable domain, with remaining parts taken from reference TRBV7-2 and TRBJ1-1, reads GAGVSQSPSNKVTEKGKDVELRCDPISGHTALYWYRQSLGQGLEFLIYFQGNSAPDKSGLPSDRFSAERTGGSVSTLTIQRTQQEDSAVYLCASSSQGLYTEAFFGQGTRLTVV.

The chain employs TRBV23-1 and TRBJ2-5; 7 nucleotides line up with TRBD2. TRBV23-1 is an open reading frame whose function is uncertain. V shed 3 bases, J shed 1 base, and the junction held 11 bases outside the gene matches. This CDR3 spans 17 amino acids. CDR3 DNA sequence: TGCGCCAGCAGTCAGGGCCTGGGGGGGTACTTCCAAGAGACCCAGTACTTC. As protein: CASSQGLGGYFQETQYF.